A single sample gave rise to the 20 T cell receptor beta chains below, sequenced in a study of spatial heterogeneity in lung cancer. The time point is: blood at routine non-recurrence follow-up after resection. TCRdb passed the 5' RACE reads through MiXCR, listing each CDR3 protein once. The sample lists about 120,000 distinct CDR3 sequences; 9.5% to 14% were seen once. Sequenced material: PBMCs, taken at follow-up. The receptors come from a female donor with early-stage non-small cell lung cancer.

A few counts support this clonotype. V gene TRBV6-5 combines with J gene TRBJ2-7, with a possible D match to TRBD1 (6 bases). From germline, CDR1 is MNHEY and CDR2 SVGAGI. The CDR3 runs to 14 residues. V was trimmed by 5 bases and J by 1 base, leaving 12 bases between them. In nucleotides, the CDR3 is TGTGCCAGCAGTCTAGGACAGCTTTCCTACGAGCAGTACTTC. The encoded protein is CASSLGQLSYEQYF.

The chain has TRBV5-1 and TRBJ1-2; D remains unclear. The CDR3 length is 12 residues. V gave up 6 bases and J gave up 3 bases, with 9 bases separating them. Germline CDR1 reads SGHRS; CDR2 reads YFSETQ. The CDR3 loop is CASMDGDYGYTF. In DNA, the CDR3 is TGCGCCAGCATGGATGGCGACTATGGCTACACCTTC. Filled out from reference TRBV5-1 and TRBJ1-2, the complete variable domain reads KAGVTQTPRYLIKTRGQQVTLSCSPISGHRSVSWYQQTPGQGLQFLFEYFSETQRNKGNFPGRFSGRQFSNSRSEMNVSTLELGDSALYLCASMDGDYGYTFGSGTRLTVV.

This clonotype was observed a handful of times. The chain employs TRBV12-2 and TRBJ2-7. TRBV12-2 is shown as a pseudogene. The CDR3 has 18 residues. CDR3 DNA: TGTGCAAGTCGCTTAGCTTTGGTGACAAGGATAAAGGTGGGGGAGCAGTACGTC. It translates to CASRLALVTRIKVGEQYV.

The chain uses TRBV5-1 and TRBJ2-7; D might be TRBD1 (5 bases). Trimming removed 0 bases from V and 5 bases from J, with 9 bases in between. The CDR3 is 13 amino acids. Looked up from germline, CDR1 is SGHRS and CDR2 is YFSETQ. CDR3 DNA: TGCGCCAGCAGCTTGGCAGGGTCAGACGAGCAGTACGTC. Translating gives CASSLAGSDEQYV.

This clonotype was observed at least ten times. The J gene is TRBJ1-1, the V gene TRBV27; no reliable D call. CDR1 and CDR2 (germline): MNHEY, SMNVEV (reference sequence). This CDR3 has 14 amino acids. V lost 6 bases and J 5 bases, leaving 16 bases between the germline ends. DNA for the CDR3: TGTGCCAGCAGGCAAGTTGGGAGGAGGACTGAAGCTTTCTTT. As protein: CASRQVGRRTEAFF.

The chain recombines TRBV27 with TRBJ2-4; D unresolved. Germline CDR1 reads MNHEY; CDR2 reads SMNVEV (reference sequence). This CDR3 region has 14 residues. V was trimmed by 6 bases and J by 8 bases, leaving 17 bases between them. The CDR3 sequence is CASSSDRVGYIQYF. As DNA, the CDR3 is TGTGCCAGCAGCTCGGACCGCGTGGGGTACATTCAGTACTTC.

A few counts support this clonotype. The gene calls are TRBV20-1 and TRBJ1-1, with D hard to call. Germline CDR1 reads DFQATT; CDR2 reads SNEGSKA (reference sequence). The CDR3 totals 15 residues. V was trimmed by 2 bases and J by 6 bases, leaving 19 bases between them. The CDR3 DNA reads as TGCAGTGCTAGATCGGCTGTTAAGTGGCTCGCTGAAGCTTTCTTT. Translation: CSARSAVKWLAEAFF.

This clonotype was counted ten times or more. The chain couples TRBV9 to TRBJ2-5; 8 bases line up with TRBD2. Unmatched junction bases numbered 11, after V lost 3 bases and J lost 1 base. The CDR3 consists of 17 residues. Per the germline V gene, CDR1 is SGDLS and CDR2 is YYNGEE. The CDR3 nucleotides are TGTGCCAGCAGCGCCAATTCCAAACTAGCGGCCCAAGAGACCCAGTACTTC. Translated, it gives CASSANSKLAAQETQYF.

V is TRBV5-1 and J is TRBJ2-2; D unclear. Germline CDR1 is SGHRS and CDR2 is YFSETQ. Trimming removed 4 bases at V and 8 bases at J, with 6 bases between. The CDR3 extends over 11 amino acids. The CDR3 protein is CASSVTGELFF. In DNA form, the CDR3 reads TGCGCCAGCAGCGTAACAGGGGAGCTGTTTTTT.

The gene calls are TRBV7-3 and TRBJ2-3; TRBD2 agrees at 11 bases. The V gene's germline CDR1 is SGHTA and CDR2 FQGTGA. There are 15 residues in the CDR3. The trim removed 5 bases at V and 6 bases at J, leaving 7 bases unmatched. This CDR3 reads CASSLGLAGSDTQYF. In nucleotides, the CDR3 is TGTGCCAGCAGCCTCGGACTAGCGGGTTCTGATACGCAGTATTTT.

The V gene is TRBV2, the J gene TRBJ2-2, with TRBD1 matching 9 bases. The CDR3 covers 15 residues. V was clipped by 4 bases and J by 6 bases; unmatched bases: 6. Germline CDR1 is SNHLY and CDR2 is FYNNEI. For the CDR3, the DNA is TGTGCCAGCAGTGTCAGGGACAGGGAGGCCGGGGAGCTGTTTTTT. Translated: CASSVRDREAGELFF.

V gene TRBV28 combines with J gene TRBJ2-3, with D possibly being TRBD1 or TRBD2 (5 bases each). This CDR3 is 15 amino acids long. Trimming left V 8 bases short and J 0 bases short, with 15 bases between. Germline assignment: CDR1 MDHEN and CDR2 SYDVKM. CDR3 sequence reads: CASAPGAVSTDTQYF. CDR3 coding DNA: TGTGCCAGCGCCCCCGGGGCCGTGAGCACAGATACGCAGTATTTT.

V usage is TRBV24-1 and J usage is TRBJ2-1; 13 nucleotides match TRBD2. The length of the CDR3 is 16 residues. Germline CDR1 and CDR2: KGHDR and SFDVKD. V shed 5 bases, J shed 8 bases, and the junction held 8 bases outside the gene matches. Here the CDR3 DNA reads TGTGCCACCAGTGTCCGGGGACTAGCGGGAAAGTATGAGCAGTTCTTC. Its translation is CATSVRGLAGKYEQFF.

The CDR3 DNA is TGTGCCAGCCATATCGACAAGGGAGAGACCCAGTACTTC. Translation gives CASHIDKGETQYF. The genes are TRBV2 and TRBJ2-5; no clear D. The CDR3 runs 13 residues. V was trimmed by 8 bases and J by 4 bases, leaving 14 bases between them. Germline V gene sequence: CDR1 SNHLY, CDR2 FYNNEI.

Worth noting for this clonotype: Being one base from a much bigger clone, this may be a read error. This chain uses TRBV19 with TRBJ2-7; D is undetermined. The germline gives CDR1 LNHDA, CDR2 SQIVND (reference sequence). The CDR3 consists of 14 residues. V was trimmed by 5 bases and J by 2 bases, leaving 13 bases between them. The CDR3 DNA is TGTGCCAGTAGTGTTATGACCGGAACCTACGAGCAGTACTTC. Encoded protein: CASSVMTGTYEQYF.

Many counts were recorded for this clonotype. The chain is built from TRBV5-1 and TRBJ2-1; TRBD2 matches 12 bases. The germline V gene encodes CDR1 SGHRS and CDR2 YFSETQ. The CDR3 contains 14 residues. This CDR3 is CASRPSGRAEEQFF. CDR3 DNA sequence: TGCGCTAGCCGCCCTAGCGGGAGGGCCGAAGAGCAGTTCTTC.

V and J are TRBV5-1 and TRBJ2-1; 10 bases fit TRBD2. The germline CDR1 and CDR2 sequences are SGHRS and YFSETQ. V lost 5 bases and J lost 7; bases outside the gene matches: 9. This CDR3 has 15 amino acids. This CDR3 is CASRTAGGPFNEQFF. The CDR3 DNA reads TGCGCCAGCAGGACAGCGGGAGGGCCCTTTAATGAGCAGTTCTTC.

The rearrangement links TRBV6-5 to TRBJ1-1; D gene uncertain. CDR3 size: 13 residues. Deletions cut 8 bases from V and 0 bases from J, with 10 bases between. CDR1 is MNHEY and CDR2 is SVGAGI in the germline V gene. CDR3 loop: CASYGRMNTEAFF. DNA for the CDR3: TGTGCCAGCTACGGCCGGATGAACACTGAAGCTTTCTTT.

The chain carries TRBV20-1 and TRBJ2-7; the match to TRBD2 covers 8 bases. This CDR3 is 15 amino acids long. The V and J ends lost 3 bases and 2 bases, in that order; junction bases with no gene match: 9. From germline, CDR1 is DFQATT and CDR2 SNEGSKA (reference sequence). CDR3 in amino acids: CSASRGGTTTYEQYF. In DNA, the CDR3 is TGCAGTGCTAGTCGGGGGGGGACAACAACCTACGAGCAGTACTTC.

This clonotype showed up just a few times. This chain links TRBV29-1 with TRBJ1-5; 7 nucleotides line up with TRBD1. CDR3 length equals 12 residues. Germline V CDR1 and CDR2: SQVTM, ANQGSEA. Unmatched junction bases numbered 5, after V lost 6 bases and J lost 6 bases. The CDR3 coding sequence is TGCAGCGTGAGGGGGCAAGGTCAGCCCCAGCATTTT. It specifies CSVRGQGQPQHF.